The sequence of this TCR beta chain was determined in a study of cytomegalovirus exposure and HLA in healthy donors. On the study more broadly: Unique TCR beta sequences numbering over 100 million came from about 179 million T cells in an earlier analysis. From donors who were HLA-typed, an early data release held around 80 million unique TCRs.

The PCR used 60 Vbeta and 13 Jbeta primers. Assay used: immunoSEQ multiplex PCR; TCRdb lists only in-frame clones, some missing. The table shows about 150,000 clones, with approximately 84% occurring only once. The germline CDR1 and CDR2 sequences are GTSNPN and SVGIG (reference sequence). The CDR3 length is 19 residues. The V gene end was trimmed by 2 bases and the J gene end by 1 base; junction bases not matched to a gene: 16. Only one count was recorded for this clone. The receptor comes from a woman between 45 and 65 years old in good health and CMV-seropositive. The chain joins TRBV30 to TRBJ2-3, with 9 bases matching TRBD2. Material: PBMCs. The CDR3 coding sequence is TGTGCCTGGAGTAAGGACAGTAGCGGGAGAAGGTGGGGCACAGATACGCAGTATTTT. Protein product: CAWSKDSSGRRWGTDTQYF.